A single sample is the source of the 23 T cell receptor beta chains below, sequenced in a study of T cell responses to AZD1222 COVID-19 vaccine (dated by TCRdb to about 2021). The time point label corresponds to: about 28 days (+/-7) after the second vaccine dose. Library preparation was by the immunoSEQ multiplex PCR assay. TCRdb re-hosts the immuneACCESS table, in-frame sequences only. Its copies lack some clones; in the studies checked, an unresolved V gene accounts for under half of them, and the cause for the rest is not known. A total of 110,000 to 150,000 clones appear in this sample, approximately 92% of them only once. Clones ranked in the top ten supply about 3.5% of the sample. The sample consisted of peripheral blood, taken 28 days after the second AZD1222 dose. The receptors shown here come from an adult who received the AZD1222 COVID-19 vaccine.

This chain connects TRBV2 to TRBJ2-4; D is unclear. Trimming cost V 6 bases and J 0 bases, with 12 bases left between them. Germline V gene data show CDR1 as SNHLY and CDR2 as FYNNEI. The CDR3 contains 15 residues. For the CDR3, the DNA is TGTGCCAGCAGCCCGGACGTTTTAGCCAAAAACATTCAGTACTTC. It translates to CASSPDVLAKNIQYF.

The chain is built from TRBV12-3 or TRBV12-4 and TRBJ2-5; unclear D gene. This CDR3 comprises 11 residues. V was cut by 3 bases and J by 5 bases, with 4 bases left in between. The CDR3: CASSFVETQYF. The CDR3 DNA follows: TGTGCCAGCAGTTTTGTCGAGACCCAGTACTTC.

V gene TRBV5-1 combines with J gene TRBJ1-1, with D tentatively TRBD1 (5 bases). The CDR3 is 15 amino acids. Germline lookup yields CDR1 SGHRS and CDR2 YFSETQ. Trimming removed 3 bases from V and 6 bases from J, with 18 bases in between. DNA of the CDR3: TGCGCCAGCAGCTCAGCACAGGTGACCATATCTGAAGCTTTCTTT. Its protein product is CASSSAQVTISEAFF.

V gene TRBV4-1 combines with J gene TRBJ2-1, with TRBD2 matching 7 bases. V was clipped by 0 bases and J by 0 bases; unmatched bases: 11. The CDR3 length is 19 residues. Germline assignment: CDR1 MGHRA and CDR2 YSYEKL. As DNA, the CDR3 is TGCGCCAGCAGCCAAGAAGGGACCAGACTAGCTCGCTCCTACAATGAGCAGTTCTTC. Its protein product is CASSQEGTRLARSYNEQFF.

The gene calls are TRBV19 and TRBJ2-2; D remains ambiguous. CDR3 length: 13 amino acids. Looked up from germline, CDR1 is LNHDA and CDR2 is SQIVND (reference sequence). The CDR3 is CASGGANTGELFF. CDR3 sequence (DNA): TGTGCTTCGGGCGGTGCGAACACCGGGGAGCTGTTTTTT.

This chain uses TRBV29-1 with TRBJ2-3; D gene ambiguous. The CDR3 runs to 14 residues. From germline, CDR1 is SQVTM and CDR2 ANQGSEA. Between the trimmed V and J ends, which lost 4 bases and 3 bases, there was a span of 14 bases. The DNA for the CDR3 is TGCAGCGTTGGCCAAGGACGGTTGACAGATACGCAGTATTTT. The encoded protein is CSVGQGRLTDTQYF.

This sequence joins TRBV10-3 and TRBJ2-2; the D is unclear. This CDR3 has 12 amino acids. Looked up from germline, CDR1 is ENHRY and CDR2 is SYGVKD. Between the trimmed V and J ends, which lost 5 bases and 7 bases, there was a span of 8 bases. The CDR3 loop reads CAISRDIGELFF. The CDR3, as DNA: TGTGCCATCAGTCGAGATATCGGGGAGCTGTTTTTT.

V gene TRBV11-3 combines with J gene TRBJ1-2; 8 bases agree with TRBD1. This CDR3 region has 16 residues. Germline trimming cut 6 bases from V and 2 bases from J; bases unmatched to any gene: 11. Germline V gives CDR1 SGHNT, CDR2 YENEEA. CDR3: CASSKGGTGPNYGYTF. As DNA, the CDR3 is TGTGCCAGCAGTAAGGGGGGGACAGGACCCAACTATGGCTACACCTTC.

This chain uses TRBV5-1 with TRBJ2-2; maybe TRBD2 (7 bases). This CDR3 has 16 residues. From germline, CDR1 is SGHRS and CDR2 YFSETQ. V dropped 6 bases and J dropped 1 base, with 16 bases sitting between them. This CDR3 is CASNKGGLLNTGELFF. In DNA form, the CDR3 reads TGCGCCAGCAACAAGGGGGGACTATTGAACACCGGGGAGCTGTTTTTT.

This chain connects TRBV24-1 to TRBJ2-1; 12 bases fit TRBD2. Trimming took 3 bases from V and 8 from J; bases not matched to a gene: 7. There are 16 residues in the CDR3. Germline lookup yields CDR1 KGHDR and CDR2 SFDVKD. The CDR3, as DNA: TGTGCCACCAGTGATCTCCGACTAGCGGGAGCGGATGAGCAGTTCTTC. Translating it yields CATSDLRLAGADEQFF.

J is TRBJ1-2 and V is TRBV24-1, with D hard to call. Trimming removed 1 base from V and 3 bases from J, with 8 bases in between. Germline loops: CDR1 KGHDR, CDR2 SFDVKD. This CDR3 is built from 14 residues. CDR3: CATSDLARDYGYTF. DNA for the CDR3: TGTGCCACCAGTGATTTAGCACGAGACTATGGCTACACCTTC.

The chain combines TRBV7-9 with TRBJ1-1, with D hard to call. The length of the CDR3 is 15 residues. Looked up from germline, CDR1 is SEHNR and CDR2 is FQNEAQ (reference sequence). V was trimmed by 5 bases and J by 3 bases, leaving 16 bases between them. The CDR3 here is CASSQPGDRDTEAFF. In nucleotides, the CDR3 is TGTGCCAGCAGCCAGCCAGGAGATAGGGACACTGAAGCTTTCTTT.

The chain joins TRBV15 to TRBJ2-3; D may be TRBD2 (6 bases). Looked up from germline, CDR1 is LNHNV and CDR2 is YYDKDF (reference sequence). The CDR3 extends over 15 amino acids. The V and J ends lost 5 bases and 2 bases respectively, with 14 bases between them. DNA of the CDR3: TGTGCCACCAGCGTGACTAGGACTTACACAGATACGCAGTATTTT. It translates to CATSVTRTYTDTQYF.

The chain couples TRBV28 to TRBJ1-3; no definite D call. V shed 3 bases and J shed 4 bases, with 10 bases lying between them. The germline V gene has CDR1 MDHEN and CDR2 SYDVKM. This CDR3 region has 14 residues. CDR3 DNA: TGTGCCAGCAGTTTGGTCAGTCTGGGAAACACCATATATTTT. This sequence encodes CASSLVSLGNTIYF.

This clone came up once. The chain recombines TRBV29-1 with TRBJ2-5; D unclear. V was shortened by 4 bases and J by 4 bases, with 10 bases between the two germline ends. The V gene's germline CDR1 is SQVTM and CDR2 ANQGSEA. CDR3 size: 12 residues. CDR3 sequence: CSVVSGSETQYF. CDR3 sequence (DNA): TGCAGCGTTGTATCGGGCTCAGAGACCCAGTACTTC.

This sequence joins TRBV5-1 and TRBJ1-1; 7 nucleotides line up with TRBD1. The CDR3 loop spans 13 amino acids. Germline assignment: CDR1 SGHRS and CDR2 YFSETQ. V was pared by 0 bases and J by 7 bases, with 3 bases of the junction left unmatched. The CDR3 sequence: CASSLDRGGEAFF. The CDR3 bases are TGCGCCAGCAGCTTGGACAGGGGAGGTGAAGCTTTCTTT.

This clone showed up just a few times. The genes are TRBV2 and TRBJ2-1, with a weak D call TRBD1 (5 bases). Germline values: CDR1 SNHLY, CDR2 FYNNEI. CDR3 length: 14 residues. V dropped 6 bases and J dropped 2 bases, with 11 bases sitting between them. CDR3 amino acids: CASRVRETYNEQFF. For the CDR3, the DNA is TGTGCCAGCAGAGTCAGGGAAACCTACAATGAGCAGTTCTTC.

This chain uses TRBV9 with TRBJ2-3, with 9 bases aligning to TRBD2. This CDR3 contains 17 residues. Germline CDR1 and CDR2: SGDLS and YYNGEE. Germline trimming cut 3 bases from V and 4 bases from J; bases unmatched to any gene: 12. The CDR3 region is CASSASPGTSRSDTQYF. The CDR3 bases are TGTGCCAGCAGCGCCAGCCCCGGGACTAGCAGATCAGATACGCAGTATTTT. The whole variable domain, remainder taken from reference TRBV9 and TRBJ2-3, is DSGVTQTPKHLITATGQRVTLRCSPRSGDLSVYWYQQSLDQGLQFLIQYYNGEERAKGNILERFSAQQFPDLHSELNLSSLELGDSALYFCASSASPGTSRSDTQYFGPGTRLTVL.

The V call is TRBV10-3, the J call TRBJ1-4; D call uncertain. From germline, CDR1 is ENHRY and CDR2 SYGVKD. Trimming stripped 3 bases from V and 0 bases from J, with 5 bases between. The CDR3 extends over 14 amino acids. DNA for the CDR3: TGTGCCATCAGTGACAGTACAACTAATGAAAAACTGTTTTTT. This codes for CAISDSTTNEKLFF.

This chain joins TRBV27 and TRBJ2-1; 9 bases line up with TRBD2. The CDR3 length is 14 residues. Germline V CDR1 and CDR2: MNHEY, SMNVEV (reference sequence). J was trimmed by 15 bases and V by 2 bases; bases with no gene match: 11. In DNA, the CDR3 is TGTGCCAGCAGTTTAGGTAGCGGGAGCGATCTTCGGTTCTTC. This sequence encodes CASSLGSGSDLRFF.

The chain combines TRBV5-4 with TRBJ2-1, with a possible D match to TRBD1 (5 bases). The CDR3 is 15 amino acids. Germline loops: CDR1 SGHNT, CDR2 YYREEE (reference sequence). V was shortened by 2 bases and J by 1 base, with 10 bases between the two germline ends. The CDR3 sequence: CASSFSQGSYNEQFF. The CDR3 DNA reads TGTGCCAGCAGCTTTAGTCAGGGTTCCTACAATGAGCAGTTCTTC. Based on the CDR3 plus reference TRBV5-4 and TRBJ2-1, the full variable domain is ETGVTQSPTHLIKTRGQQVTLRCSSQSGHNTVSWYQQALGQGPQFIFQYYREEENGRGNFPPRFSGLQFPNYSSELNVNALELDDSALYLCASSFSQGSYNEQFFGPGTRLTVL.

The chain couples TRBV27 to TRBJ2-3; D remains unclear. There are 13 residues in the CDR3. Trimming stripped 4 bases from V and 0 bases from J, with 5 bases between. CDR1 MNHEY and CDR2 SMNVEV come from the germline V gene (reference sequence). As DNA, the CDR3 is TGTGCCAGCAGTTGGGCTAGCACAGATACGCAGTATTTT. Its translation is CASSWASTDTQYF.

The chain is built from TRBV5-8 and TRBJ2-7; 11 bases are shared with TRBD1. J was trimmed by 2 bases and V by 4 bases; bases with no gene match: 5. The germline CDR1 and CDR2 sequences are SGHTS and YDEGEE. The CDR3 extends over 15 amino acids. CDR3 DNA sequence: TGTGCCAGCAGCCACGGGACAGGGGGGACCTACGAGCAGTACTTC. Protein sequence: CASSHGTGGTYEQYF.